The rows below give T cell receptor beta chains drawn from one sample of a study of post-analysis software for immune sequencing data. TCRdb ran MiXCR on the PCR reads and lists one entry per CDR3 protein. Among 380,000 or so distinct CDR3 sequences, around a third were seen once, and the ten largest hold roughly 13%. Sequencing was performed on blood. Source of these receptors: a girl between 5 and 17 years old with multiple sclerosis. Each CDR3 is given with its conserved first and last residue. Fields, in order: clone size, D gene, V gene, J gene, CDR3 DNA, CDR3 protein. The D gene is left open where the match is weak. Clone size, where shown, is once, few, many, or a class for clones that have expanded.

-	-	TRBV29-1	TRBJ1-1	TGCAGCGTCCGGGGGGCCACTGAAGCTTTCTTT	CSVRGATEAFF
few	TRBD2	TRBV4-3	TRBJ2-3	TGCGCCAGCAGCCAAGATGCGGCTAGCGGGCCCAGCACAGATACGCAGTATTTT	CASSQDAASGPSTDTQYF
few	-	TRBV4-1	TRBJ2-7	TGCGCCAGCAGCCAAGTGTTAGTTCAGGGGTCCTACGAGCAGTACTTC	CASSQVLVQGSYEQYF
once	TRBD2	TRBV7-2	TRBJ2-3	TGTGCCAGCAGCTTAGTCCTAGCGGGGGGGTTAGATACGCAGTATTTT	CASSLVLAGGLDTQYF
few	TRBD2	TRBV20-1	TRBJ2-1	TGCAGTGCTAGAGTCCTCCTAGCGGGGGGTAATACCTACAATGAGCAGTTCTTC	CSARVLLAGGNTYNEQFF
-	-	TRBV7-9	TRBJ1-5	TGTGCCAGCAGCCCTTTTCCCGCCCGGGACTGCGATCAGCCCCAGCATTTT	CASSPFPARDCDQPQHF
-	TRBD2	TRBV18	TRBJ2-3	TGTGCCAGCTCACTATCGACTAGCGGGGGGGCAGATACGCAGTATTTT	CASSLSTSGGADTQYF
-	TRBD1	TRBV6-2/TRBV6-3	TRBJ2-5	TGTGCCAGCAGTTACCCAAGGGACAGAGAAGAGACCCAGTACTTC	CASSYPRDREETQYF
few	-	TRBV7-2	TRBJ1-1	TGTGCCAGCAGCTCCCCTACACCGGCTGAAGCTTTCTTT	CASSSPTPAEAFF
few	TRBD1	TRBV5-1	TRBJ2-1	TGCGCCAGCAGCTTAGGGGACAGGGAGCACAATGAGCAGTTCTTC	CASSLGDREHNEQFF
-	TRBD2	TRBV5-1	TRBJ2-3	TGCGCCAGCAGCATGCGGGGGGTGGATAGCACAGATACGCAGTATTTT	CASSMRGVDSTDTQYF
few	-	TRBV6-6	TRBJ1-2	TGTGCCAGCAGTTACTCTCTCGGGGAAGCTAACTATGGCTACACCTTC	CASSYSLGEANYGYTF
-	-	TRBV18	TRBJ2-7	TGTGCCAGCTCACCGGAGGGGGCCTCCTACGAGCAGTACTTC	CASSPEGASYEQYF
-	TRBD1	TRBV5-1	TRBJ1-1	TGCGCCAGCAGCTTTGAGGGGGCGAACACTGAAGCTTTCTTT	CASSFEGANTEAFF
-	TRBD1	TRBV7-9	TRBJ2-1	TGTGCCAGCAGCTCCGTCTTGGGACAGGGACGTTCCTACAATGAGCAGTTCTTC	CASSSVLGQGRSYNEQFF
-	TRBD1	TRBV5-1	TRBJ2-1	TGCGCCAGCAGCATGCGACCGGGACAGGGGGGGAATGAGCAGTTCTTC	CASSMRPGQGGNEQFF
-	-	TRBV18	TRBJ2-5	TGTGCCAGCTCACCAGTAGACCAAGAGACCCAGTACTTC	CASSPVDQETQYF
few	-	TRBV12-3/TRBV12-4	TRBJ2-6	TGTGCCAGCAGTTCCCCCCAGATACCTGGGGCCAACGTCCTGACTTTC	CASSSPQIPGANVLTF
-	-	TRBV6-5	TRBJ1-2	TGTGCCAGCAGTTCCCAGCAGAACTATGGCTACACCTTC	CASSSQQNYGYTF
-	TRBD1	TRBV5-1	TRBJ1-4	TGCGCCAGCAGCGTCGGACAGGGGGCGCGTAGAGTAACTAATGAAAAACTGTTTTTT	CASSVGQGARRVTNEKLFF
-	TRBD1	TRBV28	TRBJ1-2	TGTGCCAGCAGGCAGGACAGGCTCTATGGCTACACCTTC	CASRQDRLYGYTF
few	-	TRBV5-6	TRBJ2-1	TGTGCCAGCAGCTTGGCTCCTACGAACGCGGGTGAGCAGTTCTTC	CASSLAPTNAGEQFF
few	-	TRBV20-1	TRBJ2-1	TGCAGTGCTAGTGGGGCCGGTGATAGTGAGCAGTTCTTC	CSASGAGDSEQFF
-	TRBD1	TRBV4-1	TRBJ2-5	TGCGCCAGCAGCCACCTCGGGACAGGAGACCAAGAGACCCAGTACTTC	CASSHLGTGDQETQYF
few	-	TRBV7-9	TRBJ2-1	TGTGCCAGCAGCCCGGGCCTAGGAGGGGACAATGAGCAGTTCTTC	CASSPGLGGDNEQFF
-	-	TRBV18	TRBJ1-2	TGTGCCAGCTCACCGGGCAAGAACCATGGCTACACCTTC	CASSPGKNHGYTF
-	-	TRBV12-3/TRBV12-4	TRBJ2-5	TGTGCCAGCAGTTTAATGGGAAACGAGATCCAAGAGACCCAGTACTTC	CASSLMGNEIQETQYF
-	-	TRBV12-3/TRBV12-4	TRBJ2-5	TGTGCCAGCAGTTTCGGACAGAATCAAGAGACCCAGTACTTC	CASSFGQNQETQYF
few	-	TRBV29-1	TRBJ2-3	TGCAGCGAACGGGAGACAGGCACAGATACGCAGTATTTT	CSERETGTDTQYF
-	TRBD1	TRBV7-9	TRBJ1-5	TGTGCCAGCAGCTTAACTGGACAGGAGAATCAGCCCCAGCATTTT	CASSLTGQENQPQHF
once	-	TRBV7-9	TRBJ1-2	TGTGCCAGCAGCTTAATTCCCGCGGAATATGGCTACACCTTC	CASSLIPAEYGYTF
-	-	TRBV7-9	TRBJ2-7	TGTCCCAGCAGCTTGAACGACGAGCAGTACTTC	CPSSLNDEQYF
few	-	TRBV6-5	TRBJ1-2	TGTGCCAGCAGTAAGGCCGGGACACCGGTAGCCTACACCTTC	CASSKAGTPVAYTF
few	TRBD2	TRBV12-3/TRBV12-4	TRBJ2-5	TGTGTCAGCAGTGTTAGCGGGGGAGGAGAGGAGACCCAGTACTTC	CVSSVSGGGEETQYF
many	-	TRBV12-3/TRBV12-4	TRBJ2-5	TGTGCCAGCAGCTTAACGGGAGAGCAGTACTTC	CASSLTGEQYF
once	-	TRBV28	TRBJ1-2	TGTGCCAGCAGTGCCACCGGAGCGTTGAGGAGGGGCAACACCTTC	CASSATGALRRGNTF
few	TRBD2	TRBV20-1	TRBJ2-3	TGCAGTGCTGCCCGGGGGACTAGCGGGGGGATGGATACGCAGTATTTT	CSAARGTSGGMDTQYF
-	TRBD1	TRBV10-2	TRBJ2-3	TGCGCCAGCACAAACCCGGACAGGGGTGATACGCAGTATTTT	CASTNPDRGDTQYF
few	-	TRBV29-1	TRBJ1-1	TGCAGCGTTGAAAGGGGCGCGGGGGACACTGAAGCTTTCTTT	CSVERGAGDTEAFF
few	TRBD2	TRBV9	TRBJ2-2	TGTGCCAGCAGCGTAACCGTAGCGGGGGAGACCGGGGAGCTGTTTTTT	CASSVTVAGETGELFF
-	-	TRBV6-5	TRBJ2-7	TGTGCCAGCAGTTACTCGAGGGGAGGGGGGAGCTCCTACGAGCAGTACTTC	CASSYSRGGGSSYEQYF
-	-	TRBV6-1	TRBJ1-1	TGTGCCAGCAGTGAACTTCGCGTAACGGCTTTCTTT	CASSELRVTAFF